This T cell receptor beta chain was documented in a study of radiation and T cells in renal cell carcinoma. Whole-study findings and limits: Without pretreatment biopsies, baseline tumor clonotype presence was undetermined.

The CDR3 sequence is 13 residues long. From germline, CDR1 is MDHEN and CDR2 SYDVKM. V lost 7 bases to trimming and J lost 4 bases; unmatched junction nucleotides: 6. Time point: blood 4 weeks post-SBRT, at nephrectomy. Treatment here: 15 Gy SBRT to primary tumor, nephrectomy 4 weeks later. As regards this clone: The antigen is undetermined.

Profiled with immunoSEQ multiplex PCR; TCRdb holds only in-frame clones, not every one. This sample has roughly 92,000 clones, with 80% to 90% found just once. Source: blood, taken from a patient whose treatment included radiotherapy and nephrectomy. The source of this sequence is a man aged 55-75 years with renal cell carcinoma. The rearrangement joins TRBV28 to TRBJ2-7; 8 bases map to TRBD1. The CDR3 protein is CASTPQGGYEQYF. CDR3 in DNA: TGTGCCAGCACTCCACAGGGGGGATACGAGCAGTACTTC.